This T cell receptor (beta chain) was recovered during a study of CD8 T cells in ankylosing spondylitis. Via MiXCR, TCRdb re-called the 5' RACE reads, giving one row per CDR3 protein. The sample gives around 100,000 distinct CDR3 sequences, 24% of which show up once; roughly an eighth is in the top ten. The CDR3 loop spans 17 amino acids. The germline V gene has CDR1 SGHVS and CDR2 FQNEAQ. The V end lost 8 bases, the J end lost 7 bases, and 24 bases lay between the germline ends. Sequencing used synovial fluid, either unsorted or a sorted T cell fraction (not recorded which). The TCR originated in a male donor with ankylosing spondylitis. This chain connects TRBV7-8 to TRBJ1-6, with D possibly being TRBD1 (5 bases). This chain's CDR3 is CASSLRSRGGGNSPLHF. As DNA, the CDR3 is TGTGCCAGCTCTCTTAGAAGTAGGGGAGGTGGGAATTCACCCCTCCACTTT.